This TCR beta chain is from a study of cytomegalovirus exposure and HLA in healthy donors. Healthy individuals who donated bone marrow served as the donors. The CDR3 is 16 amino acids. After removal of 5 bases from V and 10 bases from J, the junction contained 16 bases not matched to a gene. Looked up from germline, CDR1 is MNHEY and CDR2 is SMNVEV (reference sequence). Study results and limitations: The listing of about 150 TCR beta chains classed them as cytomegalovirus-associated.

PCR involved 60 Vbeta and 13 Jbeta primers. Measured with immunoSEQ multiplex PCR; TCRdb has only the in-frame clones, and not every one. The data hold about 93,000 clones, with roughly 75% observed a single time. Note on this clone: As yet, its antigen is unknown.

The rearrangement joins TRBV27 to TRBJ2-1, with TRBD2 matching 8 bases. Sequencing input: PBMCs. This receptor was obtained from a man between 25 and 39 years old in good health and CMV-seronegative. For the CDR3, the DNA is TGTGCCAGCAGTCCCTCGCGGGGTAGCGGGATCAGGGAGCAGTTCTTC. This codes for CASSPSRGSGIREQFF.